These T cell receptor beta chains were read from a single sample in a study of a mutant IDH1 vaccine in newly diagnosed glioma. Sequencing used immunoSEQ multiplex PCR; TCRdb keeps in-frame clones, though not all of them. The sample lists 25,000 to 30,000 clones, more than 75% seen once, with around 7.6% in the top ten. These receptors have no known antigen. The input for sequencing was PBMCs, taken from a glioma patient whose treatment included an IDH1 peptide vaccine. These receptors all come from a man between 45 and 60 years old with glioma. Each CDR3 is given with its conserved first and last residue. The order of the fields is D gene, clone size, J gene, V gene, CDR3 protein, CDR3 DNA. The D gene is left open where the match is weak. Clone size is stated in some rows and not others, as once, few, many or a class when expanded.

>NA|NA|TRBJ1-5|TRBV10-2
CASSRLNSNQPQHF
TGCGCCAGCAGCCGGTTAAATAGCAATCAGCCCCAGCATTTT
>NA|NA|TRBJ1-1|TRBV6-1
CASRELYTEAFF
TGTGCCAGCAGGGAGCTCTACACTGAAGCTTTCTTT
>NA|NA|TRBJ2-7|TRBV27
CASSFISGGSYEQYF
TGTGCCAGCAGTTTCATTAGCGGAGGCTCCTACGAGCAGTACTTC
>TRBD1|NA|TRBJ1-5|TRBV15
CATSRVRDRVNQPQHF
TGTGCCACCAGCAGAGTAAGGGACAGGGTTAATCAGCCCCAGCATTTT
>NA|NA|TRBJ1-1|TRBV19
CASSKNRESEAFF
TGTGCCAGTAGTAAAAACAGGGAATCAGAAGCTTTCTTT
>NA|NA|TRBJ1-2|TRBV29-1
CSVERRVEWGGYTF
TGCAGCGTTGAGCGGAGAGTTGAGTGGGGTGGCTACACCTTC
>TRBD2|NA|TRBJ2-3|TRBV2
CASSAGGLYTQYF
TGTGCCAGCAGTGCGGGGGGACTTTATACGCAGTATTTT
>NA|once|TRBJ2-5|TRBV5-6
CASSLGGTEETQYF
TGTGCCAGCAGCTTGGGCGGGACAGAAGAGACCCAGTACTTC
>NA|few|TRBJ1-1|TRBV6-1
CASKETTGFRTFF
TGTGCCAGCAAAGAGACAACAGGGTTTCGAACTTTCTTT
>NA|NA|TRBJ1-3|TRBV28
CASSPDSSGNTIYF
TGTGCCAGCAGTCCCGACAGCTCAGGAAACACCATATATTTT
>NA|NA|TRBJ1-3|TRBV6-5
CASSTTGSGNTIYF
TGTGCCAGCAGTACAACAGGCTCTGGAAACACCATATATTTT
>NA|NA|TRBJ1-3|TRBV5-1
CASSLVPPGTGNTIYF
TGCGCCAGCAGCTTGGTCCCTCCAGGCACTGGAAACACCATATATTTT
>NA|NA|TRBJ1-1|TRBV23-1
CASSQSWEETEAFF
TGCGCCAGCAGTCAATCGTGGGAAGAAACTGAAGCTTTCTTT
>NA|NA|TRBJ1-2|TRBV6-5
CASSRTANYGYTF
TGTGCCAGCAGTCGGACAGCTAACTATGGCTACACCTTC
>NA|NA|TRBJ2-3|TRBV6-6
CASWGETDTQYF
TGTGCCAGCTGGGGGGAAACAGATACGCAGTATTTT
>NA|NA|TRBJ1-1|TRBV29-1
CSGGHSTSGTEAFF
TGCAGCGGGGGACACTCCACCAGCGGCACTGAAGCTTTCTTT
>NA|once|TRBJ2-7|TRBV2
CASSAVPGYEQYF
TGTGCCAGCAGCGCCGTCCCGGGTTACGAGCAGTACTTC
>NA|NA|TRBJ2-2|TRBV29-1
CSVVEVPGELFF
TGCAGCGTTGTGGAGGTCCCCGGGGAGCTGTTTTTT
>TRBD1|NA|TRBJ1-1|TRBV5-4
CASSWTGGRTEAFF
TGTGCCAGCAGCTGGACAGGGGGCCGGACTGAAGCTTTCTTT
>NA|NA|TRBJ1-5|TRBV6-6
CASRLGVFQPQHF
TGTGCCAGCAGGCTAGGTGTCTTCCAGCCCCAGCATTTT
>NA|NA|TRBJ2-5|TRBV7-8
CASSLGSNQETQYF
TGTGCCAGCAGCTTAGGGAGTAACCAAGAGACCCAGTACTTC
>TRBD1|NA|TRBJ1-4|TRBV5-6
CASSPRQGLSEKLFF
TGTGCCAGCAGCCCCAGACAGGGGTTGAGTGAAAAACTGTTTTTT